The next 22 T cell receptor beta chains were all read from a single sample in a study of T-cell reconstitution after alpha-beta-depleted transplantation in children. The library targeted TCRbeta and was prepared with unique molecular identifiers. TCRdb fed the PCR reads into MiXCR, producing one record per CDR3 protein. The data hold 400,000 to 500,000 distinct CDR3 sequences, with roughly 10% observed a single time. This specimen was PBMCs from the stem cell graft donor, taken from the stem cell graft. These receptors all stem from a human donor who donated a stem cell graft to a child with acute myeloid leukemia.

CDR3 residues: CASRKTDEAFF. As DNA, the CDR3 is TGTGCCAGCAGAAAAACAGATGAAGCTTTCTTT. V is TRBV28 and J is TRBJ1-1; the D is unclear. Germline V lookup: CDR1 MDHEN, CDR2 SYDVKM. CDR3 length equals 11 residues. Between the trimmed V and J ends, which lost 6 bases and 7 bases, there was a span of 9 bases. Combining the CDR3 with reference TRBV28 and TRBJ1-1 gives the whole variable domain DVKVTQSSRYLVKRTGEKVFLECVQDMDHENMFWYRQDPGLGLRLIYFSYDVKMKEKGDIPEGYSVSREKKERFSLILESASTNQTSMYLCASRKTDEAFFGQGTRLTVV.

The chain uses TRBV4-2 and TRBJ1-4; D unresolved. The CDR3 is made up of 16 amino acids. V was clipped by 0 bases and J by 5 bases, with 13 bases between them. Germline CDR1 LGHNA, CDR2 YNFKEQ. The CDR3: CASSQEGRSSNEKLFF. CDR3 DNA: TGTGCCAGCAGCCAAGAGGGCAGGAGCTCAAATGAAAAACTGTTTTTT.

This clonotype was seen only a few times. V gene TRBV15 combines with J gene TRBJ1-4; 7 bases are shared with TRBD1. This CDR3 is 16 amino acids long. V gave up 0 bases and J gave up 5 bases; unmatched junction bases: 6. Germline CDR1 LNHNV, CDR2 YYDKDF (reference sequence). CDR3 DNA: TGTGCCACCAGCAGAGATCCGGGACAGATGAATGAAAAACTGTTTTTT. It codes for CATSRDPGQMNEKLFF.

The chain couples TRBV29-1 to TRBJ2-3, with 8 bases identical to TRBD2. This CDR3 comprises 14 residues. The germline gives CDR1 SQVTM, CDR2 ANQGSEA. With V trimmed by 6 bases and J by 6 bases, 11 bases remained unmatched. CDR3 in amino acids: CSVGTSGSGDTQYF. CDR3 sequence (DNA): TGCAGCGTGGGGACAAGCGGGAGCGGGGATACGCAGTATTTT.

In its sample, this clonotype was seen a few times. The chain carries TRBV5-1 and TRBJ2-1, with 13 bases identical to TRBD2. The CDR3 contains 17 residues. The V gene end was trimmed by 0 bases and the J gene end by 5 bases; junction bases not matched to a gene: 5. Germline V CDR1 and CDR2: SGHRS, YFSETQ. This CDR3 reads CASSLGTSGGADNEQFF. The CDR3 DNA sequence: TGCGCCAGCAGCTTGGGAACTAGCGGGGGGGCCGACAATGAGCAGTTCTTC.

Only a few counts were recorded for this clonotype. The chain carries TRBV10-3 and TRBJ2-3; tentatively, D is TRBD1 or TRBD2 (5 bases each). The CDR3 runs 12 residues. V was clipped by 10 bases and J by 1 base, with 9 bases between them. Germline-derived CDR1 and CDR2 are ENHRY and SYGVKD. The CDR3 loop reads CATGTRTDTQYF. CDR3 coding DNA: TGTGCCACAGGGACCCGCACAGATACGCAGTATTTT.

Ten or more counts support this clonotype. The chain couples TRBV5-1 to TRBJ2-1; D gene unclear. V lost 4 bases, J lost 8 bases, and 13 bases lay in between. Germline V gene sequence: CDR1 SGHRS, CDR2 YFSETQ. The CDR3 spans 13 residues. Here the CDR3 reads CASSITSLDEQFF. In DNA form, the CDR3 reads TGCGCCAGCAGCATAACCTCGTTGGATGAGCAGTTCTTC.

The rearrangement links TRBV20-1 to TRBJ2-7; 10 bases are a match to TRBD1. Germline assignment: CDR1 DFQATT and CDR2 SNEGSKA (reference sequence). The CDR3 length is 12 residues. V was clipped by 6 bases and J by 5 bases; unmatched bases: 4. The DNA of the CDR3 is TGCAGTGCCCGGGACAGGGGTCACGAGCAGTACTTC. This sequence encodes CSARDRGHEQYF.

This clonotype has just a few counts. The CDR3 coding sequence is TGTGCCAGCTCAAGAGGGGTAGAGCAGTTCTTC. Translating it yields CASSRGVEQFF. V usage is TRBV18 and J usage is TRBJ2-1; D may correspond to TRBD1 or TRBD2 (5 bases each). Trimming removed 5 bases from V and 10 bases from J, with 9 bases in between. The CDR3 is made up of 11 amino acids. Germline lookup yields CDR1 KGHSH and CDR2 LQKENI.

This clonotype was counted a few times. One junction end disagrees with the germline gene, perhaps due to a read error. This chain connects TRBV12-3 or TRBV12-4 to TRBJ2-1; 7 bases fit TRBD2. The CDR3 is made up of 15 amino acids. The CDR3 is CASRDGGTSFNEQFF. CDR3 coding DNA: TGTGCCAGCCGCGACGGGGGGACCTCCTTCAATGAGCAGTTCTTC.

Only a few counts were recorded for this clonotype. This chain joins TRBV7-6 and TRBJ2-1; the match to TRBD2 covers 10 bases. The CDR3 consists of 15 residues. CDR1 SGHVS and CDR2 FNYEAQ come from the germline V gene. Unmatched junction bases numbered 6, after V lost 1 base and J lost 9 bases. The CDR3 sequence is CASSLGAGGEGEQFF. The CDR3 DNA is TGTGCCAGCAGCTTAGGAGCGGGAGGGGAGGGTGAGCAGTTCTTC.

This clonotype was detected a few times. The chain is built from TRBV5-1 and TRBJ2-5; 9 bases align to TRBD1. Germline CDR1 reads SGHRS; CDR2 reads YFSETQ. This CDR3 region has 16 residues. Unmatched junction bases numbered 13, after V lost 4 bases and J lost 6 bases. The CDR3 is CASSPDQGQGRKTQYF. The CDR3 DNA reads as TGCGCCAGCAGCCCGGACCAGGGACAGGGTCGAAAGACCCAGTACTTC. The full variable domain, rest sourced from reference TRBV5-1 and TRBJ2-5, is KAGVTQTPRYLIKTRGQQVTLSCSPISGHRSVSWYQQTPGQGLQFLFEYFSETQRNKGNFPGRFSGRQFSNSRSEMNVSTLELGDSALYLCASSPDQGQGRKTQYFGPGTRLLVL.

This clonotype was counted only a few times. V and J are TRBV29-1 and TRBJ2-1, with unresolved D. With 0 bases removed from V and 10 bases from J, the gap between germline ends came to 10 bases. Germline V gene lookup returns CDR1 SQVTM and CDR2 ANQGSEA. The CDR3 length is 12 residues. The CDR3 loop is CSVEDLTVEQFF. The CDR3 bases are TGCAGCGTTGAAGATCTAACAGTCGAGCAGTTCTTC.

This clonotype appeared many times. This chain joins TRBV5-6 and TRBJ2-3; no clear D. The CDR3 has 15 amino acids. Germline assignment: CDR1 SGHDT and CDR2 YYEEEE. The V end lost 2 bases, the J end lost 2 bases, and 12 bases lay between the germline ends. The CDR3 DNA reads TGTGCCAGCAGCTTAATCGACGAGGTCACAGATACGCAGTATTTT. It translates to CASSLIDEVTDTQYF.

The chain employs TRBV9 and TRBJ1-3; TRBD1 is a possible D gene (6 bases). Between the trimmed V and J ends, which lost 4 bases and 3 bases, there was a span of 20 bases. The germline V gene has CDR1 SGDLS and CDR2 YYNGEE. There are 17 residues in the CDR3. CDR3 in amino acids: CASSTQSGGLSGNTIYF. CDR3 bases: TGTGCCAGCAGCACTCAGTCCGGGGGGCTGAGTGGAAACACCATATATTTT.

The sample holds a few counts of this clonotype. J is TRBJ2-7 and V is TRBV6-5; 7 bases are a match to TRBD1. Germline V gene data show CDR1 as MNHEY and CDR2 as SVGAGI. Trimming removed 5 bases from V and 5 bases from J; junction bases left unmatched: 6. The CDR3 loop spans 13 amino acids. This CDR3 is CASSTDRDHEQYF. CDR3 DNA: TGTGCCAGCAGTACCGACAGGGACCACGAGCAGTACTTC.

This clonotype was counted between two and nine times. The chain uses TRBV12-3 or TRBV12-4 and TRBJ2-5; a weak D match, TRBD2 (6 bases). Trimming removed 5 bases at V and 4 bases at J, with 11 bases between. This CDR3 is built from 13 residues. The CDR3 is CASSLTSIETQYF. DNA of the CDR3: TGTGCCAGCAGTCTCACTAGCATAGAGACCCAGTACTTC.

The chain links TRBV21-1 to TRBJ2-1; the table gives TRBD2 as D, unverified against the DNA. TRBV21-1 constitutes a pseudogene. The CDR3 extends over 17 amino acids. The DNA for the CDR3 is TGTGCCAGCAGCAATCTCGTGGGGACTAGCGGGAACAATGAGCAGTTCTTC. Its translation: CASSNLVGTSGNNEQFF.

This clonotype was counted only a few times. The V gene is TRBV12-3 or TRBV12-4, the J gene TRBJ2-3; no clear D. The V gene lost 7 bases and the J gene lost 1 base, with 12 bases spanning the gap. The CDR3 consists of 14 residues. The CDR3 loop reads CASTQLEGTDTQYF. The CDR3 region has the DNA TGTGCCAGCACCCAACTCGAGGGCACAGATACGCAGTATTTT.

This clonotype was counted many times. V is TRBV20-1 and J is TRBJ2-3, with D possibly being TRBD1 or TRBD2 (5 bases each). In germline, CDR1 is DFQATT, CDR2 SNEGSKA (reference sequence). The CDR3 has 15 amino acids. Trimming took 5 bases from V and 3 from J, leaving 18 bases between them. The CDR3 sequence: CSAEGRGSGTDTQYF. As DNA, the CDR3 is TGCAGTGCTGAGGGACGCGGGTCTGGGACAGATACGCAGTATTTT.

This clonotype was detected a few times. The V call is TRBV4-3, the J call TRBJ1-6; D remains ambiguous. The V gene lost 0 bases and the J gene lost 2 bases, with 8 bases spanning the gap. CDR3 size: 16 residues. From germline, CDR1 is LGHNA and CDR2 YSLEER. The CDR3: CASSQDSGTYNSPLHF. The CDR3 region has the DNA TGCGCCAGCAGCCAAGATTCCGGGACCTATAATTCACCCCTCCACTTT.

This clonotype was found many times. This sequence joins TRBV27 and TRBJ2-1, with no clear D. Germline V gene data show CDR1 as MNHEY and CDR2 as SMNVEV (reference sequence). Trimming took off 6 bases at V and 0 bases at J, with 18 bases between the two ends. The CDR3 loop spans 17 amino acids. The CDR3 DNA is TGTGCCAGCAGGGACCGCCCGATAGGTGCCTCCTACAATGAGCAGTTCTTC. Translation gives CASRDRPIGASYNEQFF.